This T cell receptor (beta chain) stems from a study of vaccination effects on CD4 cells after COVID-19. Study-level points and caveats: A shortage of convalescent patients and an absence of early post-infection timepoints characterized the study.

Repertoires were generated with immunoSEQ multiplex PCR, while TCRdb's copy carries only in-frame clones and drops some. The table records some 24,000 clones, 65% to 85% of them present only once. Under the ViraFEST assay, PBMC were stimulated with viral peptide pools so that antigen-specific CD4+ T cells expanded. Sequencing was performed afterwards. Scientists isolated CD4+ T cells after a roughly ten-day culture period ended. PCR-confirmed SARS-CoV-2 infection occurred in the person between March and December 2020. Concerning this clone: Its antigen is unidentified.

CDR1 is SGHTA, CDR2 FQGNSA, per germline. CDR3 length: 15 residues. V lost 4 bases and J lost 6; bases outside the gene matches: 11. The chain is built from TRBV7-2 and TRBJ2-7, with 8 positions matching TRBD2. Material: CD4+ T cells from PBMCs cultured with SARS-CoV-2 spike peptides, obtained before COVID-19 vaccination. The source is a human donor who had a prior SARS-CoV-2 infection. Here the CDR3 reads CASSSTPRTSSEQYF. CDR3 nucleotides: TGTGCCAGCAGCTCCACCCCCCGGACTAGCTCCGAGCAGTACTTC.